The 19 T cell receptor beta chains given below trace back to one sample, sequenced in a study of T-cell reconstitution after alpha-beta-depleted transplantation in children. During its preparation, the TCRbeta library received unique molecular identifiers. TCRdb analysed the PCR reads with MiXCR anew, one entry per CDR3 protein. The profile shows approximately 650,000 distinct CDR3 sequences, about 12% of them singletons. Sample: PBMCs, taken before TCRalphabeta/CD19-depleted stem cell transplant. Every receptor here comes from a girl aged 2 to 10 with congenital amegakaryocytic thrombocytopenia, due to receive a stem cell transplant.

This clonotype was detected a few times. The chain uses TRBV6-2 or TRBV6-3 and TRBJ1-5; the D gene is possibly TRBD1 (6 bases). Trimming took off 6 bases at V and 4 bases at J, with 25 bases between the two ends. The CDR3 covers 18 residues. Germline lookup yields CDR1 MNHEY and CDR2 SVGEGT. As DNA, the CDR3 is TGTGCCAGCAGCTCACAGAGGTCTGGGGGCTATATAAATCAGCCCCAGCATTTT. It codes for CASSSQRSGGYINQPQHF.

V gene TRBV5-1 combines with J gene TRBJ2-7; the match to TRBD2 covers 9 bases. Losses at the gene ends were 5 bases for V and 3 bases for J; bases not matched to a gene: 3. Germline CDR1 reads SGHRS; CDR2 reads YFSETQ. The CDR3 is made up of 13 amino acids. CDR3 in DNA: TGCGCCAGCAGGGCTAGCGGGGACTACGAGCAGTACTTC. Translated: CASRASGDYEQYF.

This clonotype was seen only a few times. This chain uses TRBV9 with TRBJ2-2; perhaps TRBD2 as D (7 bases). Trimming left V 4 bases short and J 8 bases short, with 18 bases between. The CDR3 contains 15 residues. The germline CDR1 and CDR2 sequences are SGDLS and YYNGEE. The CDR3 DNA is TGTGCCAGCAGCCAAGATGGGGGGGCGAGAGGGGAGCTGTTTTTT. Protein product: CASSQDGGARGELFF.

This clonotype was observed many times. This chain connects TRBV27 to TRBJ2-1; possible D gene TRBD2, 5 bases. V was cut by 3 bases and J by 8 bases, with 11 bases left in between. This CDR3 has 13 amino acids. Germline V gives CDR1 MNHEY, CDR2 SMNVEV (reference sequence). CDR3 DNA: TGTGCCAGCAGTTTCCACCGAGGGCATGAGCAGTTCTTC. Protein product: CASSFHRGHEQFF.

This chain uses TRBV20-1 with TRBJ1-5; tentative D call: TRBD1 (5 bases). This CDR3 has 16 amino acids. Germline V gene sequence: CDR1 DFQATT, CDR2 SNEGSKA (reference sequence). V was clipped by 3 bases and J by 1 base, with 16 bases between them. The CDR3 DNA follows: TGCAGTGCTAGTGTGGGACCCGAGGGGAGCAATCAGCCCCAGCATTTT. Translating gives CSASVGPEGSNQPQHF.

J is TRBJ2-3 and V is TRBV7-8, with 12 bases matching TRBD2. Per germline, CDR1 SGHVS and CDR2 FQNEAQ. The CDR3 is made up of 18 amino acids. V lost 6 bases, J lost 6 bases, and 16 bases stayed unmatched. The CDR3 DNA sequence: TGTGCCAGCAGTCGACCCCATACTCGACTAGCGGGAGCCGATACGCAGTATTTT. This codes for CASSRPHTRLAGADTQYF.

This rearrangement joins TRBV29-1 to TRBJ2-1; possible D gene TRBD2, 5 bases. Germline V gene data show CDR1 as SQVTM and CDR2 as ANQGSEA. The CDR3 is 14 amino acids. V was cut by 4 bases and J by 6 bases, with 16 bases left in between. In DNA form, the CDR3 reads TGCAGCGTTGGTTCGGGGAATTTACCCAATGAGCAGTTCTTC. Its protein is CSVGSGNLPNEQFF.

The sample holds many counts of this clonotype. The DNA of the CDR3 is TGCAGCGTTGAGTCAGGGGTTCCCTACGAGCAGTACTTC. This encodes CSVESGVPYEQYF. This chain joins TRBV29-1 and TRBJ2-7, with D possibly TRBD1 on 6 matching bases. V was clipped by 3 bases and J by 2 bases, with 11 bases between them. CDR3 length equals 13 residues. Germline lookup yields CDR1 SQVTM and CDR2 ANQGSEA.

The chain employs TRBV12-3 or TRBV12-4 and TRBJ2-1, with 11 bases aligning to TRBD1. CDR3 length equals 15 residues. The V segment lost 6 bases and the J segment 6 bases; nucleotides outside the gene matches: 7. As DNA, the CDR3 is TGTGCCAGCAGACGGGACAGGGGGATCGGCAATGAGCAGTTCTTC. Amino acid sequence: CASRRDRGIGNEQFF.

This clonotype turned up a few times. This chain joins TRBV6-1 and TRBJ2-1, with TRBD2 matching over 7 bases. Germline CDR1 reads MNHNS; CDR2 reads SASEGT. J was trimmed by 3 bases and V by 1 base; bases with no gene match: 3. The CDR3 loop spans 15 amino acids. The CDR3 coding sequence is TGTGCCAGCAGTGAAGAGGTAGCGGGCTACAATGAGCAGTTCTTC. Translating gives CASSEEVAGYNEQFF.

V gene TRBV6-2 or TRBV6-3 combines with J gene TRBJ2-1; TRBD2 aligns across 10 bases. Trimming took 0 bases from V and 3 from J; bases not matched to a gene: 8. There are 18 residues in the CDR3. Per the germline V gene, CDR1 is MNHEY and CDR2 is SVGEGT. The CDR3 sequence: CASSYSIGRLAGYNEQFF. CDR3 bases: TGTGCCAGCAGTTACTCGATAGGAAGACTAGCGGGCTACAATGAGCAGTTCTTC.

Concerning this clonotype itself: This may be a read error: a much more frequent sequence differs by one nucleotide. The conserved phenylalanine or tryptophan is not found at the CDR3 terminus, so this likely reflects a read error. This chain links TRBV20-1 with TRBJ2-7; D not resolved. Trimming left V 3 bases short and J 6 bases short, with 9 bases between. This CDR3 comprises 11 residues. Germline V CDR1 and CDR2: DFQATT, SNEGSKA (reference sequence). CDR3 loop: CSASRVLEQYL. CDR3 DNA sequence: TGCAGTGCTAGTAGGGTTCTCGAGCAGTACTTA.

This clonotype was counted many times. The rearrangement links TRBV5-1 to TRBJ2-1; D gene uncertain. The CDR3 has 14 residues. Between the trimmed V and J ends, which lost 1 base and 3 bases, there was a span of 8 bases. Germline assignment: CDR1 SGHRS and CDR2 YFSETQ. CDR3 nucleotides: TGCGCCAGCAGCTTGTCTCAGATCTACAATGAGCAGTTCTTC. It encodes CASSLSQIYNEQFF.

This clonotype was seen repeatedly, ten times or more. The chain is built from TRBV12-3 or TRBV12-4 and TRBJ1-5; tentative D call: TRBD1 (5 bases). The V gene lost 7 bases and the J gene lost 5 bases, with 15 bases spanning the gap. The CDR3 sequence is 14 residues long. The CDR3 region is CASTPETGDQPQHF. CDR3 bases: TGTGCCAGCACCCCGGAGACGGGGGATCAGCCCCAGCATTTT.

The J gene is TRBJ2-3, the V gene TRBV20-1; D is unresolved. Germline V gene data show CDR1 as DFQATT and CDR2 as SNEGSKA (reference sequence). The ends were cut back, 3 bases at V and 2 bases at J, with 12 bases in the middle. The CDR3 contains 14 residues. CDR3 sequence (DNA): TGCAGTGCTAGTCTACAGACACACACAGATACGCAGTATTTT. It translates to CSASLQTHTDTQYF.

Ten or more counts support this clonotype. This sequence joins TRBV28 and TRBJ2-7; possible D gene TRBD2, 5 bases. Between the trimmed V and J ends, which lost 6 bases and 2 bases, there was a span of 11 bases. From germline, CDR1 is MDHEN and CDR2 SYDVKM. CDR3 length: 13 residues. CDR3 nucleotides: TGTGCCAGCAGGCGGCGAGGGACCTACGAGCAGTACTTC. Amino acids: CASRRRGTYEQYF.

This clonotype came up many times. The chain is built from TRBV14 and TRBJ2-7; D call uncertain. The CDR3 covers 14 residues. Germline CDR1 reads SGHDN; CDR2 reads FVKESK. Trimming removed 0 bases at V and 4 bases at J, with 10 bases between. CDR3 residues: CASSQEGWAYEQYF. CDR3 nucleotides: TGTGCCAGCAGCCAAGAGGGGTGGGCGTACGAGCAGTACTTC.

This chain links TRBV29-1 with TRBJ2-1; a weak D match, TRBD2 (6 bases). V was trimmed by 6 bases and J by 4 bases, leaving 25 bases between them. CDR3 length: 17 amino acids. CDR1 and CDR2 from the germline V gene are SQVTM and ANQGSEA. The CDR3 region is CSVVLLVSSGTYNEQFF. In nucleotides, the CDR3 is TGCAGCGTGGTCTTGCTAGTAAGCTCTGGGACTTACAATGAGCAGTTCTTC.

The chain employs TRBV18 and TRBJ1-1; 7 bases are shared with TRBD1. This CDR3 contains 14 residues. V lost 2 bases and J lost 6; bases outside the gene matches: 6. Germline lookup yields CDR1 KGHSH and CDR2 LQKENI. The CDR3 sequence: CASSPRQGKAEAFF. In DNA, the CDR3 is TGTGCCAGCTCACCAAGACAGGGAAAAGCTGAAGCTTTCTTT. Full variable domain (outside the CDR3, taken from reference TRBV18 and TRBJ1-1): NAGVMQNPRHLVRRRGQEARLRCSPMKGHSHVYWYRQLPEEGLKFMVYLQKENIIDESGMPKERFSAEFPKEGPSILRIQQVVRGDSAAYFCASSPRQGKAEAFFGQGTRLTVV.